This is a list of T cell receptor beta chains from one sample in a study of blood T cell repertoires in COVID-19. Profiling relied on immunoSEQ multiplex PCR, and the TCRdb table lists in-frame clones only, not all of them. The sample includes some 180,000 clones, 85% of them seen just once. The sample comprised peripheral blood. The receptor source for this set is a woman older than 75 with COVID-19, enrolled during active disease. The CDR3 runs from the conserved cysteine through the conserved F or W. Fields, in order: CDR3 protein, CDR3 DNA, clone size, D gene, J gene, V gene. D genes are given only for firm matches. Clone size is shown for a subset of rows, as once, few, many or a class of expanded clone.

CASSVGTGQGQETQYF	TGTGCCAGCAGCGTAGGGACAGGGCAGGGCCAAGAGACCCAGTACTTC	NA	TRBD1	TRBJ2-5	TRBV9
CASSPSSLGGTEAFF	TGTGCCAGCAGCCCAAGCTCTTTGGGGGGAACTGAAGCTTTCTTT	NA	NA	TRBJ1-1	TRBV5-4
CASSLYGFGTTEAFF	TGTGCCAGCAGCTTGTACGGGTTTGGAACCACTGAAGCTTTCTTT	NA	NA	TRBJ1-1	TRBV5-4
CASSDAGGRQETQYF	TGCGCCAGCAGCGACGCGGGAGGGCGGCAAGAGACCCAGTACTTC	few	TRBD2	TRBJ2-5	TRBV5-1
CASSYGTYTGELFF	TGTGCCAGCAGTTACGGGACATACACCGGGGAGCTGTTTTTT	NA	NA	TRBJ2-2	TRBV2
CASRQAMNTEAFF	TGTGCCAGCCGACAGGCCATGAACACTGAAGCTTTCTTT	NA	NA	TRBJ1-1	TRBV18
CASTGTGARYGYTF	TGTGCCAGTACCGGGACAGGGGCTAGGTATGGCTACACCTTC	NA	TRBD1	TRBJ1-2	TRBV19
CASSSDYGYTF	TGTGCCAGCAGCTCCGACTATGGCTACACCTTC	NA	NA	TRBJ1-2	TRBV11-2
CATSRRPLDRGTGLQYF	TGTGCCACCAGCAGAAGACCGCTCGACAGGGGCACCGGCTTGCAGTACTTC	NA	TRBD1	TRBJ2-7	TRBV15
CASSPRQGEGTGELFF	TGTGCCAGTAGCCCACGACAGGGAGAGGGCACCGGGGAGCTGTTTTTT	NA	TRBD1	TRBJ2-2	TRBV19
CASSQDSGVSYNEQFF	TGTGCCAGCAGCCAAGATAGCGGGGTGTCCTACAATGAGCAGTTCTTC	once	TRBD2	TRBJ2-1	TRBV3-1/TRBV3-2
CASSLGIGAPGANVLTF	TGTGCCAGCAGCCTGGGAATAGGGGCCCCTGGGGCCAACGTCCTGACTTTC	NA	NA	TRBJ2-6	TRBV5-6
CASSAGTGARRQYF	TGCGCCAGCAGCGCAGGGACAGGGGCTCGGAGGCAGTACTTC	few	TRBD1	TRBJ2-7	TRBV10-1
CASSNTGGTPGKLFF	TGTGCCAGCAGCAACACCGGGGGGACCCCGGGGAAACTGTTTTTT	medium-sized	NA	TRBJ1-4	TRBV6-5
CASSVSPTGQGGPDTQYF	TGTGCCAGCAGCGTATCGCCCACGGGACAGGGGGGACCGGATACGCAGTATTTT	NA	TRBD1	TRBJ2-3	TRBV9
CASSQLRGDTQYF	TGCGCCAGCAGCCAACTTCGAGGAGATACGCAGTATTTT	NA	NA	TRBJ2-3	TRBV5-1
CASSLTFTGAGEAFF	TGTGCCAGCAGCTTAACGTTTACAGGGGCGGGTGAAGCTTTCTTT	few	TRBD1	TRBJ1-1	TRBV7-3